This entry lists 14 T cell receptor beta chains sequenced from one sample in a study of blood T cell repertoires in COVID-19 (dated by TCRdb to about 2020). Library preparation used the immunoSEQ multiplex PCR assay. Held by TCRdb, this immuneACCESS table contains in-frame sequences only and omits some clones. Under half of the omission traces to an unresolved V gene where checked; the cause of the rest is unknown. Here the sample has roughly 280,000 clones; around 89% occur a single time. Of the sample, 2.4% falls within the top ten clones. Sequenced sample: PBMCs or T cells enriched from blood (not recorded which). Receptor source: a woman aged 18-29 years who had recovered from COVID-19.

This chain joins TRBV3-1 (or the pseudogene TRBV3-2) and TRBJ2-1; the match to TRBD2 covers 7 bases. The germline CDR1 and CDR2 sequences are LGHDT and YNNKEL (reference sequence). With V trimmed by 0 bases and J by 9 bases, 2 bases remained unmatched. The CDR3 runs 13 residues. The CDR3 nucleotides are TGTGCCAGCAGCCAAGATGGGGGGGGTGAGCAGTTCTTC. It translates to CASSQDGGGEQFF.

There are a few counts of this clone. The V and J genes are TRBV30 and TRBJ1-1; TRBD1 aligns across 7 bases. This CDR3 region has 13 residues. The germline V gene has CDR1 GTSNPN and CDR2 SVGIG (reference sequence). Germline trimming cut 5 bases from V and 5 bases from J; bases unmatched to any gene: 8. The CDR3 DNA sequence: TGTGCCTGGGGTAGACAGGGTGGGACTGAAGCTTTCTTT. Protein sequence: CAWGRQGGTEAFF.

The rearrangement uses TRBV6-5 and TRBJ1-2; D call uncertain. Trimming removed 0 bases at V and 4 bases at J, with 9 bases between. The CDR3 loop spans 14 amino acids. The germline CDR1 and CDR2 sequences are MNHEY and SVGAGI. The CDR3 region has the DNA TGTGCCAGCAGTTACTCGGAGGAGTTCTATGGCTACACCTTC. Translation: CASSYSEEFYGYTF.

The V call is TRBV5-1, the J call TRBJ1-3, with 8 nucleotides matching TRBD1. Trimming removed 1 base from V and 3 bases from J; junction bases left unmatched: 3. In germline, CDR1 is SGHRS, CDR2 YFSETQ. The CDR3 extends over 15 amino acids. The CDR3 region is CASSLQGARGNTIYF. DNA for the CDR3: TGCGCCAGCAGCTTGCAGGGGGCGCGTGGAAACACCATATATTTT.

The rearrangement joins TRBV6-2 or TRBV6-3 to TRBJ1-1, with TRBD1 identical over 8 bases. The ends lost 0 bases at V and 3 bases at J; junction bases unmatched: 6. This CDR3 is built from 16 residues. CDR1 MNHEY and CDR2 SVGEGT come from the germline V gene. In nucleotides, the CDR3 is TGTGCCAGCAGTTACTCTGTGGCAGGGGGCGACACTGAAGCTTTCTTT. Its translation is CASSYSVAGGDTEAFF.

This chain joins TRBV11-2 and TRBJ2-7; D is unresolved. V lost 5 bases and J 1 base, leaving 18 bases between the germline ends. CDR1 is SGHAT and CDR2 is FQNNGV in the germline V gene. The CDR3 covers 16 residues. CDR3: CASSPIELGLSYEQYF. Written as DNA, the CDR3 is TGTGCCAGCAGCCCGATAGAGTTGGGCCTTTCCTACGAGCAGTACTTC.

This chain joins TRBV11-2 and TRBJ2-5, with 10 bases matching TRBD1. The CDR3 consists of 15 residues. V was pared by 5 bases and J by 5 bases, with 8 bases of the junction left unmatched. Germline V gene data show CDR1 as SGHAT and CDR2 as FQNNGV. Here the CDR3 reads CASSQADRGPETQYF. CDR3 nucleotides: TGTGCCAGCAGCCAAGCAGACAGGGGGCCTGAGACCCAGTACTTC.

This chain connects TRBV4-1 to TRBJ1-4, with D perhaps matching TRBD1 (5 bases). This CDR3 has 13 amino acids. Trimming took 0 bases from V and 16 from J, leaving 15 bases between them. Germline loops: CDR1 MGHRA, CDR2 YSYEKL. The CDR3 is CASSQDLEGREFF. As DNA, the CDR3 is TGCGCCAGCAGCCAAGATTTGGAGGGGCGAGAGTTTTTT.

The chain's CDR3 is CAWSVRGGTGELFF. The CDR3 DNA reads as TGTGCCTGGAGTGTACGGGGGGGCACCGGGGAGCTGTTTTTT. This rearrangement joins TRBV30 to TRBJ2-2, with 8 nucleotides matching TRBD2. Germline values: CDR1 GTSNPN, CDR2 SVGIG (reference sequence). This CDR3 is built from 14 residues. V shed 0 bases and J 4 bases; nucleotides not matched to a gene: 1. Variable domain in full (rest from reference TRBV30 and TRBJ2-2): SQTIHQWPATLVQPVGSPLSLECTVEGTSNPNLYWYRQAAGRGLQLLFYSVGIGQISSEVPQNLSASRPQDRQFILSSKKLLLSDSGFYLCAWSVRGGTGELFFGEGSRLTVL.

The chain combines TRBV7-9 with TRBJ2-3; possible D gene TRBD2, 5 bases. CDR3 length: 14 amino acids. In germline, CDR1 is SEHNR, CDR2 FQNEAQ (reference sequence). Between the trimmed V and J ends, which lost 2 bases and 2 bases, there was a span of 8 bases. The CDR3 bases are TGTGCCAGCAGCTTACTTAGCGCCACAGATACGCAGTATTTT. This codes for CASSLLSATDTQYF.

The chain joins TRBV10-3 to TRBJ1-1; 7 positions match TRBD1. The CDR3 covers 19 residues. Germline trimming cut 3 bases from V and 3 bases from J; bases unmatched to any gene: 19. The V gene's germline CDR1 is ENHRY and CDR2 SYGVKD. CDR3 DNA: TGTGCCATCAGTGATGGCGGGGTTAAGGAGGGGGCTGTTGACACTGAAGCTTTCTTT. It yields the protein CAISDGGVKEGAVDTEAFF.

The J gene is TRBJ2-7, the V gene TRBV28; unclear D gene. The CDR3 extends over 15 amino acids. Germline values: CDR1 MDHEN, CDR2 SYDVKM. V dropped 6 bases and J dropped 6 bases, with 21 bases sitting between them. CDR3 bases: TGTGCCAGCAGCCACCTTAACACCCGCCGTGGCGAGCAGTACTTC. It codes for CASSHLNTRRGEQYF.

This chain uses TRBV5-1 with TRBJ2-7, with 7 bases that match TRBD2. Germline V gene data show CDR1 as SGHRS and CDR2 as YFSETQ. This CDR3 is 15 amino acids long. With 0 bases clipped from V and 0 bases from J, the junction kept 3 bases outside the gene matches. The CDR3 protein is CASSLAGGTSYEQYF. In nucleotides, the CDR3 is TGCGCCAGCAGCTTGGCCGGGGGGACCTCCTACGAGCAGTACTTC.

J is TRBJ1-6 and V is TRBV7-9, with TRBD1 matching 8 bases. The CDR3 runs to 17 residues. Germline CDR1 is SEHNR and CDR2 is FQNEAQ (reference sequence). Trimming took 5 bases from V and 6 from J; bases not matched to a gene: 12. DNA of the CDR3: TGTGCCAGCAGCCGGGACAGGCCGACTTTGGGTAATTCACCCCTCCACTTT. This translates into CASSRDRPTLGNSPLHF. Drawing the rest from reference TRBV7-9 and TRBJ1-6, the complete variable domain is DTGVSQNPRHKITKRGQNVTFRCDPISEHNRLYWYRQTLGQGPEFLTYFQNEAQLEKSRLLSDRFSAERPKGSFSTLEIQRTEQGDSAMYLCASSRDRPTLGNSPLHFGNGTRLTVT.